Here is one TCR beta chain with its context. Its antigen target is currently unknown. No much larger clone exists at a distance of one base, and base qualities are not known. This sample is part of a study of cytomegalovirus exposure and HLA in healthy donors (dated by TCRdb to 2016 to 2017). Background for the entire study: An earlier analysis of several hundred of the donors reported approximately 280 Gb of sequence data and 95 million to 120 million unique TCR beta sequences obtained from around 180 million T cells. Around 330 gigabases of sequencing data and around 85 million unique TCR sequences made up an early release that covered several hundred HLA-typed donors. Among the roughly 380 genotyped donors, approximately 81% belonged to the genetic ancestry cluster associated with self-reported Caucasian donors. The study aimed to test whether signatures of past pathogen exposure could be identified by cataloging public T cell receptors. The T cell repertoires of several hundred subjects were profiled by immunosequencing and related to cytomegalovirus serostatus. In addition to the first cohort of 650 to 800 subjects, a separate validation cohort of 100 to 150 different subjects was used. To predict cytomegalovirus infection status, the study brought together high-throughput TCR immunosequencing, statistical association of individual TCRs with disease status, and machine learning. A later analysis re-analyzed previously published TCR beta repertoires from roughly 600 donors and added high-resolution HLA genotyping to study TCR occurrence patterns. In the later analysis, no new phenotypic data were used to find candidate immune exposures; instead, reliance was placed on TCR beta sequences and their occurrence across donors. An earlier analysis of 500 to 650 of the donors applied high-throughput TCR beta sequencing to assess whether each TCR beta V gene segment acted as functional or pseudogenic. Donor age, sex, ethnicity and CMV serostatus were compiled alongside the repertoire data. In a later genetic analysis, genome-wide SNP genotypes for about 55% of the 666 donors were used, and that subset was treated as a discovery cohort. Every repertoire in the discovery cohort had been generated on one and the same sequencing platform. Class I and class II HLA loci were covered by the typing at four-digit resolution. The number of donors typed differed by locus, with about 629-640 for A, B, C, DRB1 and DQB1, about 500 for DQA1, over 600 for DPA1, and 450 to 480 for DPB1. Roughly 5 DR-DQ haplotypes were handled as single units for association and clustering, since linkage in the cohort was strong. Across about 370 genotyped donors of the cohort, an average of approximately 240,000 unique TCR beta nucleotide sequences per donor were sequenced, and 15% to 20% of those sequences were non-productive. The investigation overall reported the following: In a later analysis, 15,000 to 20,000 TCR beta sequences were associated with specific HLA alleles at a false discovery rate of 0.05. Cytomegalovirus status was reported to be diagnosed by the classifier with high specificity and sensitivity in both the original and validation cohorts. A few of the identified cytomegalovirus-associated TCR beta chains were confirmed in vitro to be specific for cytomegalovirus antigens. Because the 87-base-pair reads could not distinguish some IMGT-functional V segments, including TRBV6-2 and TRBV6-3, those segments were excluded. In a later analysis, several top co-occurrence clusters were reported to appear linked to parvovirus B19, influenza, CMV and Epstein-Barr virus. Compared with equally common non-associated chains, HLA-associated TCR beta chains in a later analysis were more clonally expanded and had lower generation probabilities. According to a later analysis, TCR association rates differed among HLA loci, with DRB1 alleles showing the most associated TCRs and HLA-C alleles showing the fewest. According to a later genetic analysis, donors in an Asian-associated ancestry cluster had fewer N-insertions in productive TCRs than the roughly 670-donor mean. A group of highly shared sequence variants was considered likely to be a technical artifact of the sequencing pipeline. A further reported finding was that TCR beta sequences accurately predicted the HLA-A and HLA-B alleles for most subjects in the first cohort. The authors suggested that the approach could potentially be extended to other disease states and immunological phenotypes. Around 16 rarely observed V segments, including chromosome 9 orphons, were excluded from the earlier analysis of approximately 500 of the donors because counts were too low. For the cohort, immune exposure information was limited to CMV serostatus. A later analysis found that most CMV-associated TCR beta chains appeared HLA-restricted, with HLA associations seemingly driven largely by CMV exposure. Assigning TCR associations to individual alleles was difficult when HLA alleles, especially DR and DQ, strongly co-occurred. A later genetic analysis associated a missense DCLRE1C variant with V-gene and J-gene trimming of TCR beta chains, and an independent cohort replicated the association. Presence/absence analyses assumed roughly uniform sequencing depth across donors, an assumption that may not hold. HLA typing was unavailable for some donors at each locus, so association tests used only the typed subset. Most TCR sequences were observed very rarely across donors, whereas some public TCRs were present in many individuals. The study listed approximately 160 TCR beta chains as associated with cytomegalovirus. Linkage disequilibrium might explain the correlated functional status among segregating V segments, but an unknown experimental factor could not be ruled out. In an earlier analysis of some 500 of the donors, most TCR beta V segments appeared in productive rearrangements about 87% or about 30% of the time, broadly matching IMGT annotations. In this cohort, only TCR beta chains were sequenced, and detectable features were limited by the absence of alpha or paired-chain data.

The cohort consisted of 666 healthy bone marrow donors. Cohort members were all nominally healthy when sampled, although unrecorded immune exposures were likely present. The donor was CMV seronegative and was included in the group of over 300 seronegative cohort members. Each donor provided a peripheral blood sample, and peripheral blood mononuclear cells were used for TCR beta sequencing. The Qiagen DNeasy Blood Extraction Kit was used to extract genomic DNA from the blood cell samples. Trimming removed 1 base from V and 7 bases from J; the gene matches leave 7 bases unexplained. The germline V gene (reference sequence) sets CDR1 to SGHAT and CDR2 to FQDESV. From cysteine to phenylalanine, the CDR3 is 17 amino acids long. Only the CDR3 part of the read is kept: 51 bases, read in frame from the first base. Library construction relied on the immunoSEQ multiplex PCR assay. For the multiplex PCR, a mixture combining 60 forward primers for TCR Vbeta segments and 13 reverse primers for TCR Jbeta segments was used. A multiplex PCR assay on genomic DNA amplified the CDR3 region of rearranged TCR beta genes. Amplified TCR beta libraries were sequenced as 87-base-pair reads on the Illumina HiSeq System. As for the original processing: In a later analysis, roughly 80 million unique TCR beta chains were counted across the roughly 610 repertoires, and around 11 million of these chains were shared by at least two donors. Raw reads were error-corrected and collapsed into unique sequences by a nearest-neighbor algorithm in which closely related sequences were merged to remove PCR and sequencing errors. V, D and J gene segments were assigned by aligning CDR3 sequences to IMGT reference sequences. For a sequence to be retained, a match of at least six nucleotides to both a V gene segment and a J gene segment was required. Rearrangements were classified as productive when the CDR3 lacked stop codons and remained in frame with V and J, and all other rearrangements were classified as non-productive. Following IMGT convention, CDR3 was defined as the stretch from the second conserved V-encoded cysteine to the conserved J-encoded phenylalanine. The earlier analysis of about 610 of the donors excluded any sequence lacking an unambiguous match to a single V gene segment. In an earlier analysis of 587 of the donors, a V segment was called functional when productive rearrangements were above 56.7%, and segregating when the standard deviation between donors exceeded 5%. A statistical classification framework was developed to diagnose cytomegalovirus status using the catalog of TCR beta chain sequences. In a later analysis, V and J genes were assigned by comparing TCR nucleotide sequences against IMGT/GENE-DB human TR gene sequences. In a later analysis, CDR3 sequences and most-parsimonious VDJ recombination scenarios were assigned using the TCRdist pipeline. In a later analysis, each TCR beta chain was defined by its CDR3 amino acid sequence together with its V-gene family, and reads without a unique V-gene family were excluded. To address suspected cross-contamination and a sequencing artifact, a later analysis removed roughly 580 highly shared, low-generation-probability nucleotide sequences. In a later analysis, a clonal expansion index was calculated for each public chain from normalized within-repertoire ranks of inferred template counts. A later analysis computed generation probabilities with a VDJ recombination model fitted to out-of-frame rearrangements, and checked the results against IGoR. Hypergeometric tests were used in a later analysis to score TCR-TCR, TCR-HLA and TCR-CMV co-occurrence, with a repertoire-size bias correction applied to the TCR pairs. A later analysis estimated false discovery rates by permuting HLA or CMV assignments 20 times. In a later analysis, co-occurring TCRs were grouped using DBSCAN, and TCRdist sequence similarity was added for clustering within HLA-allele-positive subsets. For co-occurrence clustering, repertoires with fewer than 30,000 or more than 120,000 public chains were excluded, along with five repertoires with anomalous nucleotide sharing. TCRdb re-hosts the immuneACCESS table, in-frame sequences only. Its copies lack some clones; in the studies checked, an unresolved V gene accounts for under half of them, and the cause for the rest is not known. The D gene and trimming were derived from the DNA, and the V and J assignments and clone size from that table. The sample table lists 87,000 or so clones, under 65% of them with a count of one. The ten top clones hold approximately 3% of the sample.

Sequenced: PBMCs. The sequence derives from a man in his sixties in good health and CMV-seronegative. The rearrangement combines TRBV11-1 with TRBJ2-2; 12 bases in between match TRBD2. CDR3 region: CASSLGLAGDSFGELFF. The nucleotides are TGTGCCAGCAGCTTAGGACTAGCGGGAGATTCGTTCGGGGAGCTGTTTTTT.